Following are 7 T cell receptor beta chains from one sample sequenced in a study of OX40 agonist ivuxolimab in advanced cancers. Clones were sequenced by immunoSEQ multiplex PCR, and TCRdb holds only the in-frame ones, with some missing. This sample has about 76,000 clones, with around 87% found just once. The sample consisted of CD4+ or CD8+ T cells sorted from blood, taken in a trial of the OX40 agonist ivuxolimab. These receptors were taken from an adult with an advanced solid tumor such as melanoma, head and neck, liver or kidney cancer.

V is TRBV11-1 and J is TRBJ2-1; tentatively, D is TRBD1 or TRBD2 (5 bases each). The CDR3 has 16 residues. The germline V and J ends were trimmed by 2 bases and 1 base, with 12 bases remaining between them. The V gene's germline CDR1 is SGHAT and CDR2 FQDESV (reference sequence). CDR3 coding DNA: TGTGCCAGCAGCTTACTCGGGGCCAGGTCCTACAATGAGCAGTTCTTC. As protein: CASSLLGARSYNEQFF.

This clone showed up many times. The gene calls are TRBV20-1 and TRBJ1-1; no clear D gene. This CDR3 has 11 residues. Per germline, CDR1 DFQATT and CDR2 SNEGSKA (reference sequence). Trimming left V 6 bases short and J 3 bases short, with 8 bases between. CDR3 bases: TGCAGTGCCAGTACGGACACTGAAGCTTTCTTT. This translates into CSASTDTEAFF.

The CDR3 sequence: CASSGGQGETGELFF. CDR3 nucleotide sequence: TGTGCCAGCAGCGGTGGACAGGGGGAGACCGGGGAGCTGTTTTTT. The chain joins TRBV9 to TRBJ2-2, with 10 positions matching TRBD1. CDR3 length equals 15 residues. Germline assignment: CDR1 SGDLS and CDR2 YYNGEE. The ends lost 3 bases at V and 5 bases at J; junction bases unmatched: 4.

The CDR3 sequence is CASSLAGGLGYTF. The CDR3, as DNA: TGTGCCAGCAGTTTAGCAGGGGGCTTGGGCTACACCTTC. This chain links TRBV27 with TRBJ1-2; 8 nucleotides match TRBD1. The CDR3 totals 13 residues. Trimming at V came to 2 bases and at J to 8 bases, leaving 4 bases not matched to a gene. Germline assignment: CDR1 MNHEY and CDR2 SMNVEV (reference sequence).

This clone was counted a single time. The gene calls are TRBV6-5 and TRBJ2-7; 11 bases agree with TRBD1. The germline CDR1 and CDR2 sequences are MNHEY and SVGAGI. This CDR3 is 15 amino acids long. Trimming cost V 6 bases and J 3 bases; bases outside gene matches: 7. CDR3 DNA sequence: TGTGCCAGCAGGACCTCCGGGACAGGGGGCTACGAGCAGTACGTC. Translation gives CASRTSGTGGYEQYV.

The chain employs TRBV7-2 and TRBJ2-7; D is perhaps TRBD2 (6 bases). V lost 1 base and J lost 7, with 8 bases in between. The CDR3 is 12 residues long. Per germline, CDR1 SGHTA and CDR2 FQGNSA. CDR3 residues: CASSLEGREQYF. The CDR3, as DNA: TGTGCCAGCAGCTTAGAAGGGAGGGAGCAGTACTTC.

This clone was observed a few times. The V call is TRBV7-3, the J call TRBJ2-3, with D perhaps TRBD2 (7 bases). Between the trimmed V and J ends, which lost 2 bases and 0 bases, there was a span of 9 bases. Looked up from germline, CDR1 is SGHTA and CDR2 is FQGTGA. The CDR3 covers 15 residues. CDR3 DNA: TGTGCCAGCAGCTTAGGGGGGGCGAGCACAGATACGCAGTATTTT. This encodes CASSLGGASTDTQYF.